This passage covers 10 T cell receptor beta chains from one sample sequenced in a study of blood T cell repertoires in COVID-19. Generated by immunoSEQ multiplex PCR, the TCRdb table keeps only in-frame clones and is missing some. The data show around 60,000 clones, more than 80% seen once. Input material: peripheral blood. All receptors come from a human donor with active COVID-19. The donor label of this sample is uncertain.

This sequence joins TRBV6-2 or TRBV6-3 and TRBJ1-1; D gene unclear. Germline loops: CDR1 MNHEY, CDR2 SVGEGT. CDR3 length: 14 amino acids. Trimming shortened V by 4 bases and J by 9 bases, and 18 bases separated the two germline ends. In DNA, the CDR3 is TGTGCCAGCAGTTTCCACCTCGACAATCCCAAAGCTTTCTTT. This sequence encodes CASSFHLDNPKAFF.

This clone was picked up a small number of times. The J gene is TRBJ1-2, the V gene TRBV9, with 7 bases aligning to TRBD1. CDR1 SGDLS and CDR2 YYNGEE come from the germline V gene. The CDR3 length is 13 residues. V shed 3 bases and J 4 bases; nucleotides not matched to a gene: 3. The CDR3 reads CASSGGDSYGYTF. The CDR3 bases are TGTGCCAGCAGCGGCGGGGACAGCTATGGCTACACCTTC.

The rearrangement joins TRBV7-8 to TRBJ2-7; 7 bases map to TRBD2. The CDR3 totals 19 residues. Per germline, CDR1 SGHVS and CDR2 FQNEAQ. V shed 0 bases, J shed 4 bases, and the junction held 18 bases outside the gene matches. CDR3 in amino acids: CASSLAPTPAGANLYEQYF. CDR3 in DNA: TGTGCCAGCAGCTTAGCGCCGACCCCGGCGGGAGCGAATCTATACGAGCAGTACTTC.

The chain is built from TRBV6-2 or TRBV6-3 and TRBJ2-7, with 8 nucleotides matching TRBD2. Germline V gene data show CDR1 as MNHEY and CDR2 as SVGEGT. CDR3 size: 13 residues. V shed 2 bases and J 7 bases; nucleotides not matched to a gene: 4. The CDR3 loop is CASSYGLAQEQYF. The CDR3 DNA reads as TGTGCCAGCAGTTACGGACTAGCCCAAGAGCAGTACTTC.

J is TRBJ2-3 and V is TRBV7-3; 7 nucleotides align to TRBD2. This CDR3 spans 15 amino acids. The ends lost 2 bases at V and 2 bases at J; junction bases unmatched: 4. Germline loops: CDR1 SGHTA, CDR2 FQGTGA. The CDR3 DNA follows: TGTGCCAGCAGCTTAGGTCTAGCGGCCACAGATACGCAGTATTTT. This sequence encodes CASSLGLAATDTQYF. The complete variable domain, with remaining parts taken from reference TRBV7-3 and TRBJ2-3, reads GAGVSQTPSNKVTEKGKYVELRCDPISGHTALYWYRQSLGQGPEFLIYFQGTGAADDSGLPNDRFFAVRPEGSVSTLKIQRTERGDSAVYLCASSLGLAATDTQYFGPGTRLTVL.

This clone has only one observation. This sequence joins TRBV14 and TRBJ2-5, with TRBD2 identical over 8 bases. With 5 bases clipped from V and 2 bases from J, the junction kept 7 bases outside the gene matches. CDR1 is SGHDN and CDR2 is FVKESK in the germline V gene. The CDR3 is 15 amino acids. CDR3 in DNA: TGTGCCAGCAGCGTGGGGTCTAGCGGGCAAGAGACCCAGTACTTC. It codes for CASSVGSSGQETQYF.

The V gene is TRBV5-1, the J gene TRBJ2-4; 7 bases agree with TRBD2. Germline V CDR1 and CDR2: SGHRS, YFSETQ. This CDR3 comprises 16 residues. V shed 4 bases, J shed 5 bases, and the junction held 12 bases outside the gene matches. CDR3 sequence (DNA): TGCGCCAGCAGCCGAGACCCAGCGGGGCAGCAAAACATTCAGTACTTC. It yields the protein CASSRDPAGQQNIQYF.

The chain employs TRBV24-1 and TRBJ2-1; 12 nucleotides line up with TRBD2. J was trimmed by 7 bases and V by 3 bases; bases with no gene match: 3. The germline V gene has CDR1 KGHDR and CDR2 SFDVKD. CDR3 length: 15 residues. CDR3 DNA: TGTGCCACCAGTGATCCGACTAGCGGGAGTAATGAGCAGTTCTTC. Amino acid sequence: CATSDPTSGSNEQFF.

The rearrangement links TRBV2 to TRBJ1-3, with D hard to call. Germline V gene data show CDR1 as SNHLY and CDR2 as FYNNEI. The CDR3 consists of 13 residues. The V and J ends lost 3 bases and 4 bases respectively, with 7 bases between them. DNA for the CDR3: TGTGCCAGCAGTGAGGGCAGGGGAAACACCATATATTTT. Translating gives CASSEGRGNTIYF.

The CDR3 DNA follows: TGCGCCAGCAGCTTGGCGGCACAGGGTTACGAGCAGTACTTC. Residues: CASSLAAQGYEQYF. V gene TRBV5-1 combines with J gene TRBJ2-7, with a weak D call TRBD1 (6 bases). Germline loops: CDR1 SGHRS, CDR2 YFSETQ. Trimming shortened V by 0 bases and J by 4 bases, and 11 bases separated the two germline ends. This CDR3 is built from 14 residues.